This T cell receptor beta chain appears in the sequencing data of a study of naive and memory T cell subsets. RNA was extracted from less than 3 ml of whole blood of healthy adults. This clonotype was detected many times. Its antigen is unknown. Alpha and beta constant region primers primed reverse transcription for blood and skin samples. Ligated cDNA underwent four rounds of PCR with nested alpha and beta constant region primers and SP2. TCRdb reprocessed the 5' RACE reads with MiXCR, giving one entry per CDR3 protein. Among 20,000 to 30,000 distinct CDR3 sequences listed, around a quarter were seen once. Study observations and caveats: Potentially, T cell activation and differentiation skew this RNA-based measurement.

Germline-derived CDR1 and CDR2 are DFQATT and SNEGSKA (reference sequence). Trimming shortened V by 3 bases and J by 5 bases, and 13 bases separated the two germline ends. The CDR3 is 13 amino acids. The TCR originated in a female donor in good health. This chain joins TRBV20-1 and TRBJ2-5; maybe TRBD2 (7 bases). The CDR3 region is CSASGGAYETQYF. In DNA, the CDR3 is TGCAGTGCTAGTGGGGGGGCCTACGAGACCCAGTACTTC.